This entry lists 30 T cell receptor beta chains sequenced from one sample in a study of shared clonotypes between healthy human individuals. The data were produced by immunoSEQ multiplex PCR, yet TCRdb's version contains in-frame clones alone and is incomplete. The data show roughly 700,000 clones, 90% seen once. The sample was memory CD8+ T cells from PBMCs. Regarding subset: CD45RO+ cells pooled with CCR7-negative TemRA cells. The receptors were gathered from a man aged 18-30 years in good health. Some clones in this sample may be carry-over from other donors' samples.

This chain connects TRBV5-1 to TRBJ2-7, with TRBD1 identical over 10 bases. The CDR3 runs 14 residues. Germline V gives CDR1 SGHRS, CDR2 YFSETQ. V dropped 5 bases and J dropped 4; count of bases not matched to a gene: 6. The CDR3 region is CASRTGTGVYEQYF. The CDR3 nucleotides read TGCGCCAGCAGAACCGGGACAGGGGTTTACGAGCAGTACTTC.

The CDR3 sequence is CAISEAGYEQYF. The CDR3 region has the DNA TGTGCCATCAGTGAGGCAGGCTACGAGCAGTACTTC. V gene TRBV10-3 combines with J gene TRBJ2-7; D ambiguous. The CDR3 extends over 12 amino acids. V was cut by 2 bases and J by 3 bases, with 5 bases left in between. The V gene's germline CDR1 is ENHRY and CDR2 SYGVKD.

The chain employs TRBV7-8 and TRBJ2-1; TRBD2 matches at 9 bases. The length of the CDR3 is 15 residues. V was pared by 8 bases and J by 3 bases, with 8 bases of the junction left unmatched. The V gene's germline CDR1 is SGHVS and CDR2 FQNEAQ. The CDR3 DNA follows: TGTGCCAGCCGCCCGACTAGCGGAGACTACAATGAGCAGTTCTTC. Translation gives CASRPTSGDYNEQFF.

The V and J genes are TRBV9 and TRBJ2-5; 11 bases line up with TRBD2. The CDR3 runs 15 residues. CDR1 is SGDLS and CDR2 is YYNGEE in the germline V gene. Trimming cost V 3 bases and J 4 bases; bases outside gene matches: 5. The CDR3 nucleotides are TGTGCCAGCAGCGCCGCAACTAGCGGGGGAGAGACCCAGTACTTC. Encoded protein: CASSAATSGGETQYF.

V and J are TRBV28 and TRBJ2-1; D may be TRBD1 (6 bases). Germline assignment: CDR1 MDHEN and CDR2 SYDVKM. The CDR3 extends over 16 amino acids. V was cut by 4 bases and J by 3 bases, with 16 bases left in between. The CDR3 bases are TGTGCCAGCAGTTCCTACAGGGAGATAGTCTACAATGAGCAGTTCTTC. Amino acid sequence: CASSSYREIVYNEQFF.

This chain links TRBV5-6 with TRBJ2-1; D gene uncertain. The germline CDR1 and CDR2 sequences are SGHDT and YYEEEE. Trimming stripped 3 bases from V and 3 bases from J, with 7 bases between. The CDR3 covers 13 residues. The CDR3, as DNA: TGTGCCAGCAGCTACTGGAACTACAATGAGCAGTTCTTC. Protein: CASSYWNYNEQFF.

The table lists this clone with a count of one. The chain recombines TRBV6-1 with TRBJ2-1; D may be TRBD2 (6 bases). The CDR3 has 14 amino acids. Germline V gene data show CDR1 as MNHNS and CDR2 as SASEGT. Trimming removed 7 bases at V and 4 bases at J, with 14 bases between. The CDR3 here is CASTVGGSYNEQFF. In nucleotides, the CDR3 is TGTGCCAGCACTGTGGGGGGTTCTTACAATGAGCAGTTCTTC.

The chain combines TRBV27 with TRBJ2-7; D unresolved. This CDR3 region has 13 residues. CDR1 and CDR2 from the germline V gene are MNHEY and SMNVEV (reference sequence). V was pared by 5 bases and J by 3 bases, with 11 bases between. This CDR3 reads CASSPSRNYEQYF. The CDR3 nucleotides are TGTGCCAGCAGTCCCTCTCGAAACTACGAGCAGTACTTC.

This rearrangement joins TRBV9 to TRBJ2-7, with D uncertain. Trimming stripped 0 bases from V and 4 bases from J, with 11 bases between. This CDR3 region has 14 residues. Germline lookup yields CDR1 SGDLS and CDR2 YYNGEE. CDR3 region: CASSVGGGLYEQYF. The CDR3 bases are TGTGCCAGCAGCGTAGGTGGTGGCCTTTACGAGCAGTACTTC.

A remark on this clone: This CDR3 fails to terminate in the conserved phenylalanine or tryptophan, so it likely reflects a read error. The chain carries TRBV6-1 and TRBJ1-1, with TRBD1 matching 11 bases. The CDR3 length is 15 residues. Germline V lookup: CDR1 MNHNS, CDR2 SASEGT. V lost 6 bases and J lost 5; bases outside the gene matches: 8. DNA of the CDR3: TGTGCCAGCAGCCCCGGGACAGGGGGAGGGACTGAAGCTTTCCTT. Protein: CASSPGTGGGTEAFL.

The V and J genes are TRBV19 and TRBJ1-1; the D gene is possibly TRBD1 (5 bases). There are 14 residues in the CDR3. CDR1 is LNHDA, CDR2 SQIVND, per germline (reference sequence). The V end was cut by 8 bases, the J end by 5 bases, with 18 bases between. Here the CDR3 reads CASLDRGYATEAFF. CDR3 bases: TGTGCCAGTCTAGACCGGGGGTACGCGACTGAAGCTTTCTTT.

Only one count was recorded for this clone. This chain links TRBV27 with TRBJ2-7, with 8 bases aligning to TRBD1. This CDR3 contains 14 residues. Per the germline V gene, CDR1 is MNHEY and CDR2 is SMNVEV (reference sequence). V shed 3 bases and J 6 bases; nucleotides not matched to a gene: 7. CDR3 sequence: CASSLNRGDVEQYF. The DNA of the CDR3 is TGTGCCAGCAGTTTGAACAGGGGGGATGTCGAGCAGTACTTC.

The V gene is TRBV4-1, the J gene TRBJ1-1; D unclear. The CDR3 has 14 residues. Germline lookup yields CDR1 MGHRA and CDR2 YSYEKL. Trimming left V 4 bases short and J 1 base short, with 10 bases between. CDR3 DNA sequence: TGCGCCAGCAGCCCTAGGAGTGGGAACACTGAAGCTTTCTTT. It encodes CASSPRSGNTEAFF.

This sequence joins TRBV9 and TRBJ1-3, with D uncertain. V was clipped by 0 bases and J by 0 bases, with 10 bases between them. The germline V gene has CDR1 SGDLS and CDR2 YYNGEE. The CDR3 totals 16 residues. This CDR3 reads CASSVGPRSSGNTIYF. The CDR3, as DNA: TGTGCCAGCAGCGTAGGCCCACGGAGCTCTGGAAACACCATATATTTT.

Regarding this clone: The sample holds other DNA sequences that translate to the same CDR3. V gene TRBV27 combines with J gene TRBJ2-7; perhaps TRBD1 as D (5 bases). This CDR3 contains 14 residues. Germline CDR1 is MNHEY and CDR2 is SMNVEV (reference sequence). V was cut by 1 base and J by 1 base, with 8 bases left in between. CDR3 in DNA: TGTGCCAGCAGTTTATGGGGCACTTCCTACGAGCAGTACTTC. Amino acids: CASSLWGTSYEQYF.

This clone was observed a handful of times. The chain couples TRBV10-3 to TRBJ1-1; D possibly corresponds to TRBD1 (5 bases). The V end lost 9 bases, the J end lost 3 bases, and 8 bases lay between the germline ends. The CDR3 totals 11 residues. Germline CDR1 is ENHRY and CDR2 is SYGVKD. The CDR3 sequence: CAIQVDTEAFF. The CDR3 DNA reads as TGTGCCATACAGGTGGACACTGAAGCTTTCTTT.

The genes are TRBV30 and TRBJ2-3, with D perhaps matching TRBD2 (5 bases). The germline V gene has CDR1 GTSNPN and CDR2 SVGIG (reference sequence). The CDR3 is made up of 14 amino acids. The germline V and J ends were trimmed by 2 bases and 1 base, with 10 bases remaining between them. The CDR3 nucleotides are TGTGCCTGGAGTAGCGGTCCCGGCACAGATACGCAGTATTTT. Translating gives CAWSSGPGTDTQYF. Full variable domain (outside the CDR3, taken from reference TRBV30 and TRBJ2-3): SQTIHQWPATLVQPVGSPLSLECTVEGTSNPNLYWYRQAAGRGLQLLFYSVGIGQISSEVPQNLSASRPQDRQFILSSKKLLLSDSGFYLCAWSSGPGTDTQYFGPGTRLTVL.

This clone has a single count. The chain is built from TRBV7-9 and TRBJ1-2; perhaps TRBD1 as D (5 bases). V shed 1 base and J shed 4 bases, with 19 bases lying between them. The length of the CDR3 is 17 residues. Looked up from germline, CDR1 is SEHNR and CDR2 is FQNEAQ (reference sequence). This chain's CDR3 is CASSLGDSGRFGYGYTF. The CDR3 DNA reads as TGTGCCAGCAGCTTAGGGGATTCAGGGCGTTTCGGCTATGGCTACACCTTC.

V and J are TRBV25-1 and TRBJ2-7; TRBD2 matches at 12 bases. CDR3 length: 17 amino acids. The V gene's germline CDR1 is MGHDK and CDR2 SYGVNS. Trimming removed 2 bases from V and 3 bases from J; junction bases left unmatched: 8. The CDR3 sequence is CASSERLGTSGHYEQYF. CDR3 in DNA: TGTGCCAGCAGTGAACGACTTGGGACTAGCGGGCACTACGAGCAGTACTTC.

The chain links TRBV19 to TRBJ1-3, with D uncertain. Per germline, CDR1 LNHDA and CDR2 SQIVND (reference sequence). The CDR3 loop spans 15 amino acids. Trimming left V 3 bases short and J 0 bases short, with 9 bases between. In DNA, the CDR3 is TGTGCCAGTAGTATGGTCAGGCCCTCTGGAAACACCATATATTTT. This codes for CASSMVRPSGNTIYF. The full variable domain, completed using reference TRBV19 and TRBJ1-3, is DGGITQSPKYLFRKEGQNVTLSCEQNLNHDAMYWYRQDPGQGLRLIYYSQIVNDFQKGDIAEGYSVSREKKESFPLTVTSAQKNPTAFYLCASSMVRPSGNTIYFGEGSWLTVV.

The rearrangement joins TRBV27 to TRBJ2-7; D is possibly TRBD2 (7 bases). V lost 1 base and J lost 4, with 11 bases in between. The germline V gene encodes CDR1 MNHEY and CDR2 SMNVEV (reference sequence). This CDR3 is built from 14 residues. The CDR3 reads CASSLLGGLYEQYF. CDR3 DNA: TGTGCCAGCAGTTTATTGGGGGGGCTGTACGAGCAGTACTTC.

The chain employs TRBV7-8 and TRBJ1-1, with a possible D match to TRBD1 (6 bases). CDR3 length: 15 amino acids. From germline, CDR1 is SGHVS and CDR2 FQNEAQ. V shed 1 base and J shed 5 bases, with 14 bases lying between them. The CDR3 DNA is TGTGCCAGCAGCTTAGTTCCCGAGGGGGAGACTGAAGCTTTCTTT. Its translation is CASSLVPEGETEAFF.

This CDR3 reads CASSPPGVNYGYTF. CDR3 sequence (DNA): TGTGCCAGCAGCCCACCAGGGGTTAACTATGGCTACACCTTC. The chain combines TRBV5-8 with TRBJ1-2; TRBD1 is a possible D gene (6 bases). Trimming shortened V by 4 bases and J by 1 base, and 11 bases separated the two germline ends. The CDR3 is made up of 14 amino acids. Germline V gene sequence: CDR1 SGHTS, CDR2 YDEGEE. The full variable domain, its missing parts supplied by reference TRBV5-8 and TRBJ1-2, is EAGVTQSPTHLIKTRGQQATLRCSPISGHTSVYWYQQALGLGLQFLLWYDEGEERNRGNFPPRFSGRQFPNYSSELNVNALELEDSALYLCASSPPGVNYGYTFGSGTRLTVV.

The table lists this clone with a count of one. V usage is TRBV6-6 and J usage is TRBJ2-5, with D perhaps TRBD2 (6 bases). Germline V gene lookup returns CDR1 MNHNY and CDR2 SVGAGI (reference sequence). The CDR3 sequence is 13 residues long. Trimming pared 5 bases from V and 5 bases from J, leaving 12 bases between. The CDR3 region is CASSNGGGETQYF. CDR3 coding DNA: TGTGCCAGCAGTAACGGAGGAGGGGAGACCCAGTACTTC.

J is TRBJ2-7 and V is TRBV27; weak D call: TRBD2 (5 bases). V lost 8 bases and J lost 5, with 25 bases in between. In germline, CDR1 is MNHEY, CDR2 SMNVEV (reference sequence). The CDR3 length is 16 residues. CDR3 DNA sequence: TGTGCCAGCTGCGGACCCGGAGGTCCGGGAAGCAACGAGCAGTACTTC. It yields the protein CASCGPGGPGSNEQYF.

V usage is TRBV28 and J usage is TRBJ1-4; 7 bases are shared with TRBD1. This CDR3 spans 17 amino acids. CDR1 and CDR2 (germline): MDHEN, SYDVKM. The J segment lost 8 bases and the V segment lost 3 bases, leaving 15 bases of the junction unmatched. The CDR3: CASSFGTDPDEWEKLFF. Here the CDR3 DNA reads TGTGCCAGCAGTTTCGGGACAGACCCAGACGAGTGGGAAAAACTGTTTTTT.

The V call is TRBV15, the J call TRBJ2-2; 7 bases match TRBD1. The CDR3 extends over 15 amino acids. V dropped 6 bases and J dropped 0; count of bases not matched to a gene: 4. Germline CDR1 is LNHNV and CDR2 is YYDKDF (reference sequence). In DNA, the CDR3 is TGTGCCACCAGAGAACAGGGGTCGAACACCGGGGAGCTGTTTTTT. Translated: CATREQGSNTGELFF.

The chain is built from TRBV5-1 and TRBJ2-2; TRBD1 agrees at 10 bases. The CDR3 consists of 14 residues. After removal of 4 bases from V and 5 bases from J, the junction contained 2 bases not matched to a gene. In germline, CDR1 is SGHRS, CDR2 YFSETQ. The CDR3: CASSPDRGTGELFF. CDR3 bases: TGCGCCAGCAGCCCGGACAGGGGGACCGGGGAGCTGTTTTTT.

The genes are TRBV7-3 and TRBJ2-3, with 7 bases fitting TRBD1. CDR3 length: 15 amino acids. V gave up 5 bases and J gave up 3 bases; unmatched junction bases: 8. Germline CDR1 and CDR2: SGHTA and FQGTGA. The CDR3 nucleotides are TGTGCCAGCAGCCCTACCGGGACAGAAACAGATACGCAGTATTTT. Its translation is CASSPTGTETDTQYF.

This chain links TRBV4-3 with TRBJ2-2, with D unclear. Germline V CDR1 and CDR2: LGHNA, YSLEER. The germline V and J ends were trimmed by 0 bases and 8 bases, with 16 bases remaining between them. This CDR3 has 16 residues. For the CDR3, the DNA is TGCGCCAGCAGCCAAGATCATGGCTCGTTTGGAGGGGAGCTGTTTTTT. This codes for CASSQDHGSFGGELFF.